This T cell receptor beta chain appears in the sequencing data of a study of blood T cell repertoires in COVID-19. Turning to the study itself: COVID-19 samples from acute and convalescent phases originated in the United States, Italy and Spain.

Participants spanned ages about 18 to 90 years and resided in about two dozen US areas. This CDR3 region has 17 residues. V lost 2 bases to trimming and J lost 0 bases, with 15 bases between them. CDR1 is ENHRY and CDR2 is SYGVKD in the germline V gene. Original analysis: Amplification of reference gene primers provided the estimated nucleated cell counts. Sequencing was performed with immunoSEQ multiplex PCR; in TCRdb, only in-frame clones are kept and a portion is missing. The V and J calls and clone size are taken from that table; D and trimming were inferred from the DNA. The profile covers hundreds of thousands of clones, with roughly 90% appearing a single time and 2.9% taken by the ten largest.

The chain recombines TRBV10-3 with TRBJ2-3; D gene ambiguous. The receptor's source is a woman aged 45 to 65 who had been exposed to COVID-19. The sequenced material came from PBMCs or T cells enriched from blood (not recorded which). CDR3 sequence: CAISEREFSSSTDTQYF. The CDR3 DNA follows: TGTGCCATCAGTGAGCGTGAGTTTTCCTCTAGCACAGATACGCAGTATTTT.